These 4 T cell receptor beta chains originate from one sample sequenced in a study of T cell responses to AZD1222 COVID-19 vaccine. Produced via immunoSEQ multiplex PCR; TCRdb's table is partial and in-frame only. The sample's table shows about 140,000 clones. Sequencing used peripheral blood. The receptors were gathered from an adult in good health.

The rearrangement joins TRBV30 to TRBJ1-4; TRBD1 aligns across 11 bases. Germline V gives CDR1 GTSNPN, CDR2 SVGIG (reference sequence). The CDR3 has 14 residues. The V segment lost 8 bases and the J segment 5 bases; nucleotides outside the gene matches: 7. CDR3 residues: CAGSRTGGNEKLFF. The CDR3 nucleotides are TGTGCCGGCTCCCGGACAGGGGGCAATGAAAAACTGTTTTTT.

In the case of this clone: Other nucleotide sequences in the sample specify the same CDR3. This chain uses TRBV7-2 with TRBJ2-7; D not resolved. CDR1 SGHTA and CDR2 FQGNSA come from the germline V gene. Trimming left V 5 bases short and J 2 bases short, with 19 bases between. The CDR3 has 16 amino acids. DNA of the CDR3: TGTGCCAGCAGCACCATCTACGGACCCCGGACCTACGAGCAGTACTTC. Translation: CASSTIYGPRTYEQYF.

This chain links TRBV5-5 with TRBJ1-3, with D unclear. Germline CDR1 SGHKS, CDR2 YYEKEE (reference sequence). V was trimmed by 4 bases and J by 8 bases, leaving 10 bases between them. The CDR3 consists of 12 residues. CDR3 loop: CASSPWLDTIYF. In DNA, the CDR3 is TGTGCCAGCAGCCCTTGGCTTGACACCATATATTTT.

This chain connects TRBV7-9 to TRBJ1-1, with D unclear. V lost 6 bases, J lost 3 bases, and 14 bases lay in between. The CDR3 length is 14 residues. Germline lookup yields CDR1 SEHNR and CDR2 FQNEAQ (reference sequence). The CDR3 DNA sequence: TGTGCCAGCAGTCCACCCGGGCTGGACACTGAAGCTTTCTTT. This translates into CASSPPGLDTEAFF.